The text below deals with one T cell receptor beta chain. CDR3 length: 14 residues. The germline V gene encodes CDR1 KGHDR and CDR2 SFDVKD. V lost 12 bases, J lost 2 bases, and 17 bases lay in between. The source of the sample is a study of blood T cell repertoires in COVID-19. Study details: Researchers got acute and convalescent COVID-19 samples from the United States, Italy and Spain. PBMCs, B-cell-depleted T cells, or T cells provided the cDNA or gDNA that made up the material.

Original processing notes: The authors estimated nucleated cell counts from reference gene primer amplification. Assay: immunoSEQ multiplex PCR; the TCRdb copy retains only in-frame clones and omits some. The D gene and trimming were derived from the DNA, and the V and J assignments and clone size from that table. The data contain some 49,000 clones, 75% to 95% of them singletons. The specimen sequenced was peripheral blood. The TCR originated in a man aged 50 to 60 with active COVID-19. This chain uses TRBV24-1 with TRBJ2-3, with a tentative D call TRBD2 (7 bases). The CDR3 protein is CAAAGGRNTDTQYF. The CDR3 nucleotides read TGTGCCGCTGCCGGGGGGCGTAACACAGATACGCAGTATTTT.